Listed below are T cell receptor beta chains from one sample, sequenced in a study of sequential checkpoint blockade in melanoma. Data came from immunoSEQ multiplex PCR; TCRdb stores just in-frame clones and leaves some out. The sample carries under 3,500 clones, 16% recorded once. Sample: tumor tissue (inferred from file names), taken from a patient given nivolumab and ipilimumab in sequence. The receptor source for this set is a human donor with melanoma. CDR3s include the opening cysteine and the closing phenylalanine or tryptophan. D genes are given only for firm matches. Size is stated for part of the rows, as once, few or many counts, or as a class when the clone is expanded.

CDR3: CASSLGRLFAGPYNEQFF
DNA: TGTGCCAGCAGTTTGGGCCGTCTCTTCGCAGGACCCTACAATGAGCAGTTCTTC
V: TRBV28
D: -
J: TRBJ2-1
size: medium-sized

CDR3: CASSLRDRQSSNYGYTF
DNA: TGCGCCAGCAGCCTCCGGGACAGGCAGTCTTCTAACTATGGCTACACCTTC
V: TRBV4-1
D: TRBD1
J: TRBJ1-2
size: few

CDR3: CASSLQEQAGEQYF
DNA: TGTGCCAGCAGTTTGCAGGAACAAGCGGGGGAGCAGTACTTC
V: TRBV28
D: TRBD2
J: TRBJ2-7
size: few

CDR3: CASSLGRGYETQYF
DNA: TGTGCCAGCAGCTTGGGTCGGGGTTACGAGACCCAGTACTTC
V: TRBV11-3
D: -
J: TRBJ2-5
size: many

CDR3: CASSVYGGGNQPQHF
DNA: TGTGCCAGCAGTGTTTATGGCGGGGGGAATCAGCCCCAGCATTTT
V: TRBV6-8
D: -
J: TRBJ1-5
size: -

CDR3: CASSTSNQPQHF
DNA: TGTGCCAGTAGTACCTCGAATCAGCCCCAGCATTTT
V: TRBV19
D: -
J: TRBJ1-5
size: -

CDR3: CASSGEEVSYNEQFF
DNA: TGCGCCAGCAGCGGTGAGGAGGTCTCCTACAATGAGCAGTTCTTC
V: TRBV5-1
D: -
J: TRBJ2-1
size: once

CDR3: CAGVGAGENAFF
DNA: TGTGCCGGGGTCGGGGCAGGGGAGAATGCTTTCTTT
V: TRBV30
D: -
J: TRBJ1-1
size: -

CDR3: CASSTNTEAFF
DNA: TGTGCCAGTAGTACGAACACTGAAGCTTTCTTT
V: TRBV19
D: -
J: TRBJ1-1
size: medium-sized

CDR3: CAWSTGQGTLGYTF
DNA: TGTGCCTGGAGTACAGGACAGGGGACGTTGGGCTACACCTTC
V: TRBV30
D: TRBD1
J: TRBJ1-2
size: -

CDR3: CASSLDPGTGSGNEQFF
DNA: TGTGCCAGCAGCTTAGACCCCGGGACAGGGTCAGGCAATGAGCAGTTCTTC
V: TRBV11-3
D: TRBD1
J: TRBJ2-1
size: -

CDR3: CAWSEGTSYEQYF
DNA: TGTGCCTGGAGTGAAGGGACATCCTACGAGCAGTACTTC
V: TRBV30
D: -
J: TRBJ2-7
size: few

CDR3: CASSVAGGGASTDTQYF
DNA: TGTGCCAGCAGCGTAGCGGGCGGGGGAGCTAGCACAGATACGCAGTATTTT
V: TRBV9
D: TRBD2
J: TRBJ2-3
size: few

CDR3: CASSPVQFTQYF
DNA: TGTGCCAGCAGCCCGGTACAATTTACGCAGTATTTT
V: TRBV28
D: -
J: TRBJ2-3
size: few

CDR3: CASSQDLPGRDEQFF
DNA: TGCGCCAGCAGCCAAGATTTACCAGGGAGGGATGAGCAGTTCTTC
V: TRBV23-1
D: TRBD2
J: TRBJ2-1
size: medium-sized

CDR3: CASSMTGETEQFF
DNA: TGTGCCAGCAGCATGACAGGGGAAACTGAGCAGTTCTTC
V: TRBV9
D: TRBD1
J: TRBJ2-1
size: medium-sized

CDR3: CASSFPWAYETQYF
DNA: TGTGCCAGCAGCTTCCCCTGGGCGTATGAGACCCAGTACTTC
V: TRBV11-3
D: -
J: TRBJ2-5
size: -

CDR3: CASSSKRGGHLEQYF
DNA: TGTGCCAGCAGCTCAAAGCGGGGGGGCCACCTCGAGCAGTACTTC
V: TRBV11-3
D: TRBD2
J: TRBJ2-7
size: medium-sized

CDR3: CGGGHLSNGYTF
DNA: TGCGGGGGGGGACACCTCTCGAATGGCTACACCTTC
V: TRBV29-1
D: -
J: TRBJ1-2
size: -

CDR3: CASSLRARDEQYF
DNA: TGTGCCAGCAGCTTAAGGGCTCGGGACGAGCAGTACTTC
V: TRBV9
D: -
J: TRBJ2-7
size: -

CDR3: CASSPVSATDTQYF
DNA: TGCGCCAGCAGCCCGGTATCTGCAACAGATACGCAGTATTTT
V: TRBV5-1
D: -
J: TRBJ2-3
size: -

CDR3: CAWSVRGLSNQPQHF
DNA: TGTGCCTGGAGTGTACGGGGGTTGAGCAATCAGCCCCAGCATTTT
V: TRBV30
D: -
J: TRBJ1-5
size: few

CDR3: CASSLRGAGANVLTF
DNA: TGTGCCAGCAGTCTTCGCGGGGCCGGGGCCAACGTCCTGACTTTC
V: TRBV6-8
D: -
J: TRBJ2-6
size: few

CDR3: CASSLGQAPGNTIYF
DNA: TGTGCCAGCAGTTTAGGACAGGCCCCTGGAAACACCATATATTTT
V: TRBV6-8
D: TRBD1
J: TRBJ1-3
size: medium-sized

CDR3: CSVETTGGGEQYF
DNA: TGCAGCGTTGAAACGACAGGGGGGGGCGAGCAGTACTTC
V: TRBV29-1
D: TRBD1
J: TRBJ2-7
size: -

CDR3: CASITNPGVTEAFF
DNA: TGTGCCAGCATCACAAACCCCGGGGTGACTGAAGCTTTCTTT
V: TRBV6-8
D: -
J: TRBJ1-1
size: few

CDR3: CASSYTPGQGMNTGELFF
DNA: TGTGCCAGCAGTTACACCCCCGGACAGGGGATGAACACCGGGGAGCTGTTTTTT
V: TRBV6-8
D: TRBD1
J: TRBJ2-2
size: -

CDR3: CASSYSMESDTQYF
DNA: TGTGCCAGCAGTTACTCGATGGAGTCCGATACGCAGTATTTT
V: TRBV6-8
D: -
J: TRBJ2-3
size: many

CDR3: CASRNSNQPQHF
DNA: TGTGCCAGTAGAAACTCGAATCAGCCCCAGCATTTT
V: TRBV19
D: -
J: TRBJ1-5
size: large

CDR3: CASSGYHGSTDTQYF
DNA: TGTGCCAGTAGTGGGTATCACGGAAGCACAGATACGCAGTATTTT
V: TRBV19
D: -
J: TRBJ2-3
size: -

CDR3: CASSYSETGITEAFF
DNA: TGTGCCAGCAGTTACTCCGAGACAGGGATCACTGAAGCTTTCTTT
V: TRBV6-8
D: TRBD1
J: TRBJ1-1
size: medium-sized

CDR3: CASRQPQPQHF
DNA: TGTGCCAGCAGACAACCCCAGCCCCAGCATTTT
V: TRBV6-7
D: -
J: TRBJ1-5
size: few

CDR3: CASSYPDLLGDTQYF
DNA: TGTGCCAGCAGTTACCCGGACCTGCTTGGAGATACGCAGTATTTT
V: TRBV6-8
D: -
J: TRBJ2-3
size: few

CDR3: CASRRGGGYNEQFF
DNA: TGTGCCAGCAGGAGAGGCGGGGGGTACAATGAGCAGTTCTTC
V: TRBV6-8
D: TRBD2
J: TRBJ2-1
size: medium-sized

CDR3: CASSIPRGDTQYF
DNA: TGTGCCAGTAGTATTCCAAGGGGAGATACGCAGTATTTT
V: TRBV19
D: -
J: TRBJ2-3
size: -

CDR3: CASSLRATNEKLFF
DNA: TGTGCCAGCAGTTTAAGGGCAACTAATGAAAAACTGTTTTTT
V: TRBV28
D: -
J: TRBJ1-4
size: -

CDR3: CASSLDRPGSNQPQHF
DNA: TGTGCCAGCTCTCTTGACCGGCCAGGGAGCAATCAGCCCCAGCATTTT
V: TRBV18
D: -
J: TRBJ1-5
size: once

CDR3: CASSLYPGGRGSEQFF
DNA: TGTGCCAGCAGCCTCTATCCGGGGGGAAGGGGGAGTGAGCAGTTCTTC
V: TRBV6-8
D: -
J: TRBJ2-1
size: medium-sized

CDR3: CATSRDHPSRGRGEKLFF
DNA: TGTGCCACCAGCAGAGATCACCCGTCGAGGGGGCGCGGGGAAAAACTGTTTTTT
V: TRBV15
D: TRBD1
J: TRBJ1-4
size: -

CDR3: CASSYSGRTLRAFF
DNA: TGTGCCAGCAGTTACTCCGGCAGGACATTGCGGGCTTTCTTT
V: TRBV6-8
D: -
J: TRBJ1-1
size: few

CDR3: CASGAGGAHYGYTF
DNA: TGTGCCAGCGGTGCAGGGGGCGCACACTATGGCTACACCTTC
V: TRBV6-8
D: TRBD1
J: TRBJ1-2
size: -

CDR3: CASSSGTGGSGNTIYF
DNA: TGTGCCAGCAGTTCCGGGACAGGGGGCTCTGGAAACACCATATATTTT
V: TRBV11-3
D: TRBD1
J: TRBJ1-3
size: medium-sized